This T cell receptor (beta chain) emerged from a study of cytomegalovirus exposure and HLA in healthy donors. Data came from immunoSEQ multiplex PCR; TCRdb stores just in-frame clones and leaves some out. The sample lists under 250,000 clones, around nine tenths occurring once. The CDR3 spans 12 residues. CDR1 SGHTA and CDR2 FQGNSA come from the germline V gene. V dropped 6 bases and J dropped 8 bases, with 10 bases sitting between them. The specimen was PBMCs. The sequence was obtained from a woman under 30 in good health and CMV-seronegative. The chain has TRBV7-2 and TRBJ2-2; unclear D gene. The CDR3 reads CASSDIAGELFF. CDR3 DNA: TGTGCCAGCAGTGATATTGCGGGGGAGCTGTTTTTT.